This T cell receptor beta chain was documented in a study of blood T cell repertoires in COVID-19 (dated by TCRdb to 2020 to 2021). About the full investigation: Samples from collaborators originated in the United States, Italy and Spain and spanned both the acute and convalescent phases of COVID-19. The repertoires were released in a freely available public database intended as a resource for research on the immune response to SARS-CoV-2. Samples came from the ongoing ImmuneRACE study (first 160 participants) plus 1,254 subjects from 6 global collaborators. The sample metadata nearly always contained a de-identified subject ID, COVID-19 status, age in years and sex. The material from the prospective study consisted of cDNA or gDNA derived from T cells, B-cell-depleted T cells, or PBMCs. Where available, HLA class I and class II types were obtained from metadata supplied by the sample provider rather than from assay-based typing. Subjects who had been exposed to COVID-19, were actively infected with it, or had recovered from it provided the deeply sampled blood TCRbeta repertoires that made up the dataset. The paper's findings and limits, for the study overall: The quantity of clinical and demographic metadata differed by source and by participant and was supplied without curation.

In this sample, this clone turned up once. Which antigen it targets is not known. It has no much larger one-base neighbor in the sample; base qualities were not kept. Including the terminal cysteine and phenylalanine, the CDR3 comprises 13 residues. The CDR3 DNA has 39 bases and is translated from base 1. V and J lose 6 bases and 4 bases, and a span of 12 bases separates them. The germline V gene sets CDR1 to SNHLY and CDR2 to FYNNEI. Enrolling through a virtual design, the prospective study's participants ranged in age from roughly 18 to 100 years and lived across roughly 23 United States geographic areas. To assign participants to cohorts, the prospective study relied on clinical history that participants themselves reported in a screening survey and a study questionnaire. Recovered participants in ImmuneRACE Cohort 3 were defined by two consecutive negative NP/OP PCR tests, clearance by a healthcare professional, or resolution of symptoms. In the prospective study, mobile phlebotomists collected whole blood, serum and a nasopharyngeal or oropharyngeal swab from each participant. Participants in the prospective study had the option to provide additional blood draws and questionnaires over a roughly 2-month period. Blood samples from the prospective study were shipped frozen or at room temperature prior to DNA extraction.

TCRbeta CDR3 regions were amplified from genomic DNA using the immunoSEQ Assay, a bias-controlled multiplex PCR. The study's processing was this. The number of nucleated cells in each sample was estimated by amplification of reference gene primers within the assay. To quantify the absolute abundance of each unique TCRbeta CDR3 rearrangement, sequence reads were collapsed and filtered. For each sample, productive Simpson clonality was calculated by taking the square root of Simpson's diversity index across productive rearrangements. TCRdb's version of the immuneACCESS table is confined to in-frame rearrangements and falls short of the full clone set. An unresolved V gene accounts for under half of the shortfall where checked; the remainder is of unknown origin. V and J calls and clone size follow that table, whereas D and trimming were derived from the DNA. The sample table lists 150,000 to 190,000 clones, around four fifths of them with a count of one. More than 5.5% of the sample is in the top ten clones.

The sequenced sample was PBMCs or T cells enriched from blood (not recorded which). The chain uses TRBV2 and TRBJ1-2; the D gene remains uncertain. The origin of this receptor is a man over 45 who had recovered from COVID-19. The nucleotide sequence is given as TGTGCCAGCAGCGTGGGAAGCGGCTATGGCTACACCTTC. The encoded protein is CASSVGSGYGYTF. The entire variable domain, with the stretches around the CDR3 drawn from the reference TRBV2 and TRBJ1-2 proteins, is EPEVTQTPSHQVTQMGQEVILRCVPISNHLYFYWYRQILGQKVEFLVSFYNNEISEKSEIFDDQFSVERPDGSNFTLKIRSTKLEDSAMYFCASSVGSGYGYTFGSGTRLTVV.